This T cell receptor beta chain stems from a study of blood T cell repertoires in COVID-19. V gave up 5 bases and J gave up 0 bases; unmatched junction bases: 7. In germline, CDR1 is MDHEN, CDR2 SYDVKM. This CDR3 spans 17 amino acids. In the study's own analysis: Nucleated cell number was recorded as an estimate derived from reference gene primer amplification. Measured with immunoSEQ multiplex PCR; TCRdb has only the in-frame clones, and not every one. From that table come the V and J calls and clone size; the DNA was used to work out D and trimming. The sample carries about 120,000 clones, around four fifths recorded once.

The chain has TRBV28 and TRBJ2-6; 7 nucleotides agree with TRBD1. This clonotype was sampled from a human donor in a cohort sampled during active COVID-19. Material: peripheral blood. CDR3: CASSPPGQSSGANVLTF. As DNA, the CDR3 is TGTGCCAGCAGTCCGCCGGGACAGAGCTCTGGGGCCAACGTCCTGACTTTC.